The 25 T cell receptor beta chains below come from one sample, sequenced in a study of blood T cell repertoires in COVID-19. Produced via immunoSEQ multiplex PCR; TCRdb's table is partial and in-frame only. The sample yields a few hundred thousand clones, 70% to 90% seen once. The sequenced material came from PBMCs or T cells enriched from blood (not recorded which). Receptors originate from a man in his thirties or forties who had recovered from COVID-19.

Only a few counts were recorded for this clone. This rearrangement joins TRBV6-5 to TRBJ2-1, with no clear D. The CDR3 totals 13 residues. V lost 2 bases to trimming and J lost 5 bases, with 7 bases between them. Per the germline V gene, CDR1 is MNHEY and CDR2 is SVGAGI. The CDR3 DNA reads TGTGCCAGCAGTTACGGAGAAGACAATGAGCAGTTCTTC. Translated, it gives CASSYGEDNEQFF.

CDR3 sequence: CASSLVRGRAEAFF. Here the CDR3 DNA reads TGTGCCAGCAGCTTAGTCAGGGGAAGGGCTGAAGCTTTCTTT. This chain links TRBV7-8 with TRBJ1-1, with D possibly TRBD1 on 6 matching bases. Germline V gene data show CDR1 as SGHVS and CDR2 as FQNEAQ. The CDR3 has 14 residues. V lost 1 base to trimming and J lost 6 bases, with 12 bases between them.

This chain links TRBV2 with TRBJ2-5; 11 bases are a match to TRBD1. The junction had 5 bases not matched to a gene; V was cut back by 6 bases and J by 2 bases. This CDR3 has 15 amino acids. Looked up from germline, CDR1 is SNHLY and CDR2 is FYNNEI. Written as DNA, the CDR3 is TGTGCCAGCAGGTATTGGGACAGGGGGCAAGAGACCCAGTACTTC. It yields the protein CASRYWDRGQETQYF.

The chain couples TRBV5-6 to TRBJ1-4; D remains ambiguous. V dropped 0 bases and J dropped 6 bases, with 12 bases sitting between them. The CDR3 extends over 15 amino acids. Germline-derived CDR1 and CDR2 are SGHDT and YYEEEE. The CDR3 nucleotides are TGTGCCAGCAGCTTGGGCAGGAGGACCGATGAAAAACTGTTTTTT. Its protein is CASSLGRRTDEKLFF.

V and J are TRBV7-9 and TRBJ2-7, with a weak D call TRBD2 (5 bases). The CDR3 extends over 14 amino acids. Germline values: CDR1 SEHNR, CDR2 FQNEAQ (reference sequence). Deletions cut 5 bases from V and 0 bases from J, with 11 bases between. For the CDR3, the DNA is TGTGCCAGCAGCCTAGACCGGGGCTCCTACGAGCAGTACTTC. This codes for CASSLDRGSYEQYF.

V usage is TRBV6-5 and J usage is TRBJ2-3, with 9 bases matching TRBD2. CDR1 MNHEY and CDR2 SVGAGI come from the germline V gene. The V and J ends lost 4 bases and 5 bases, in that order; junction bases with no gene match: 7. The CDR3 runs 15 residues. Here the CDR3 DNA reads TGTGCCAGCAGTTTACTAGCGGGTGGGGAAGATACGCAGTATTTT. It encodes CASSLLAGGEDTQYF.

The CDR3 is CASSQGSIGTRDEQYF. CDR3 sequence (DNA): TGCGCCAGCAGCCAAGGTTCTATAGGGACTCGGGACGAGCAGTACTTC. The V gene is TRBV4-3, the J gene TRBJ2-7, with a possible D match to TRBD2 (6 bases). This CDR3 is 16 amino acids long. Trimming took off 1 base at V and 5 bases at J, with 18 bases between the two ends. Germline assignment: CDR1 LGHNA and CDR2 YSLEER.

The chain links TRBV4-3 to TRBJ1-2, with D unresolved. With 0 bases removed from V and 4 bases from J, the gap between germline ends came to 9 bases. The CDR3 loop spans 14 amino acids. Germline CDR1 is LGHNA and CDR2 is YSLEER. CDR3 region: CASSQEAGIYGYTF. CDR3 nucleotide sequence: TGCGCCAGCAGCCAAGAAGCCGGGATCTATGGCTACACCTTC.

The gene calls are TRBV2 and TRBJ1-1; D possibly corresponds to TRBD1 (6 bases). Germline V gene lookup returns CDR1 SNHLY and CDR2 FYNNEI. Trimming removed 3 bases from V and 6 bases from J, with 8 bases in between. The CDR3 is 12 residues long. The DNA of the CDR3 is TGTGCCAGCAGTGATGGGGGCCCTGAAGCTTTCTTT. Protein product: CASSDGGPEAFF. The full variable domain, completed using reference TRBV2 and TRBJ1-1, is EPEVTQTPSHQVTQMGQEVILRCVPISNHLYFYWYRQILGQKVEFLVSFYNNEISEKSEIFDDQFSVERPDGSNFTLKIRSTKLEDSAMYFCASSDGGPEAFFGQGTRLTVV.

The gene calls are TRBV5-4 and TRBJ1-1; no reliable D call. V was cut by 4 bases and J by 0 bases, with 4 bases left in between. CDR3 length: 12 amino acids. Germline values: CDR1 SGHNT, CDR2 YYREEE (reference sequence). The CDR3 region is CASSRLNTEAFF. The CDR3 nucleotides are TGTGCCAGCAGCCGTTTGAACACTGAAGCTTTCTTT.

The chain carries TRBV19 and TRBJ2-5, with TRBD1 identical over 9 bases. V gave up 8 bases and J gave up 4 bases; unmatched junction bases: 5. Germline V gives CDR1 LNHDA, CDR2 SQIVND (reference sequence). CDR3 size: 13 residues. The CDR3 spells CASGDRVGETQYF. The CDR3 bases are TGTGCCAGTGGGGACAGGGTCGGAGAGACCCAGTACTTC.

The chain combines TRBV7-2 with TRBJ1-2; 9 bases map to TRBD1. V shed 1 base, J shed 4 bases, and the junction held 13 bases outside the gene matches. The CDR3 is made up of 18 amino acids. CDR1 and CDR2 (germline): SGHTA, FQGNSA. CDR3 loop: CASSLGRVGTGMRYGYTF. The CDR3 DNA follows: TGTGCCAGCAGCTTAGGTCGGGTGGGGACAGGGATGCGCTATGGCTACACCTTC.

This chain connects TRBV2 to TRBJ2-6; TRBD2 might be the D (6 bases). The V gene lost 6 bases and the J gene lost 0 bases, with 9 bases spanning the gap. In germline, CDR1 is SNHLY, CDR2 FYNNEI. CDR3 length equals 15 residues. CDR3 residues: CASRGLISGANVLTF. The CDR3 nucleotides read TGTGCCAGCAGGGGACTGATCTCTGGGGCCAACGTCCTGACTTTC.

This chain links TRBV29-1 with TRBJ2-5; 9 bases are shared with TRBD2. The germline gives CDR1 SQVTM, CDR2 ANQGSEA. The CDR3 runs to 14 residues. V gave up 5 bases and J gave up 5 bases; unmatched junction bases: 9. The CDR3 sequence is CSVSPTAGGETQYF. CDR3 bases: TGCAGCGTTTCCCCCACCGCGGGGGGGGAGACCCAGTACTTC.

This clone was seen just once. CDR3 sequence (DNA): TGTGCCAGCAGGGGACAGGGACTCTCCTACGAGCAGTACTTC. It encodes CASRGQGLSYEQYF. The chain uses TRBV13 and TRBJ2-7, with 9 bases matching TRBD1. The trim removed 6 bases at V and 0 bases at J, leaving 3 bases unmatched. The CDR3 totals 14 residues. Per the germline V gene, CDR1 is PRHDT and CDR2 is FYEKMQ (reference sequence). The variable domain in full, completed from reference TRBV13 and TRBJ2-7, reads AAGVIQSPRHLIKEKRETATLKCYPIPRHDTVYWYQQGPGQDPQFLISFYEKMQSDKGSIPDRFSAQQFSDYHSELNMSSLELGDSALYFCASRGQGLSYEQYFGPGTRLTVT.

The V gene is TRBV5-8, the J gene TRBJ1-1, with unresolved D. Per the germline V gene, CDR1 is SGHTS and CDR2 is YDEGEE. V dropped 6 bases and J dropped 5 bases, with 14 bases sitting between them. This CDR3 has 13 residues. The CDR3 DNA follows: TGTGCCAGCAACCCGGGGTTTCGTACTGAAGCTTTCTTT. Encoded protein: CASNPGFRTEAFF.

The genes are TRBV5-1 and TRBJ1-1, with D possibly being TRBD1 (6 bases). The V gene's germline CDR1 is SGHRS and CDR2 YFSETQ. Trimming took 2 bases from V and 5 from J, leaving 10 bases between them. CDR3 length: 13 amino acids. The CDR3 DNA follows: TGCGCCAGCAGCTTACAGGGTGAGACTGAAGCTTTCTTT. Translation: CASSLQGETEAFF.

The chain is built from TRBV30 and TRBJ1-2, with D possibly being TRBD1 (6 bases). The CDR3 loop spans 11 amino acids. Deletions cut 5 bases from V and 8 bases from J, with 12 bases between. Germline CDR1 GTSNPN, CDR2 SVGIG (reference sequence). This CDR3 is CAWDGGWGYTF. The CDR3 DNA reads TGTGCCTGGGATGGGGGCTGGGGCTACACCTTC.

The rearrangement links TRBV9 to TRBJ2-2, with unresolved D. The CDR3 has 16 residues. V lost 1 base and J 0 bases, leaving 10 bases between the germline ends. CDR1 and CDR2 from the germline V gene are SGDLS and YYNGEE. CDR3 sequence: CASSVYFSANTGELFF. Here the CDR3 DNA reads TGTGCCAGCAGCGTATATTTCAGCGCGAACACCGGGGAGCTGTTTTTT. Full variable domain (rest looked up from reference TRBV9 and TRBJ2-2): DSGVTQTPKHLITATGQRVTLRCSPRSGDLSVYWYQQSLDQGLQFLIQYYNGEERAKGNILERFSAQQFPDLHSELNLSSLELGDSALYFCASSVYFSANTGELFFGEGSRLTVL.

The chain employs TRBV11-2 and TRBJ1-4; D unclear. V was cut by 5 bases and J by 4 bases, with 11 bases left in between. Germline CDR1 SGHAT, CDR2 FQNNGV. The CDR3 runs to 14 residues. The CDR3 sequence: CASSATVDNEKLFF. The DNA of the CDR3 is TGTGCCAGCAGCGCAACAGTCGATAATGAAAAACTGTTTTTT. Based on the CDR3 plus reference TRBV11-2 and TRBJ1-4, the full variable domain is EAGVAQSPRYKIIEKRQSVAFWCNPISGHATLYWYQQILGQGPKLLIQFQNNGVVDDSQLPKDRFSAERLKGVDSTLKIQPAKLEDSAVYLCASSATVDNEKLFFGSGTQLSVL.

The genes are TRBV9 and TRBJ2-5, with D possibly TRBD1 on 6 matching bases. V was cut by 4 bases and J by 1 base, with 17 bases left in between. The germline gives CDR1 SGDLS, CDR2 YYNGEE. CDR3 length: 16 residues. The CDR3 DNA is TGTGCCAGCAGCCTAGGGGGTGGGGGCTTCCAAGAGACCCAGTACTTC. Encoded protein: CASSLGGGGFQETQYF.

The V and J genes are TRBV3-1 (or the pseudogene TRBV3-2) and TRBJ1-2; D may be TRBD1 (5 bases). The germline CDR1 and CDR2 sequences are LGHDT and YNNKEL (reference sequence). The ends were cut back, 1 base at V and 2 bases at J, with 11 bases in the middle. The CDR3 totals 15 residues. CDR3 nucleotides: TGTGCCAGCAGCCAAGCGGTGGGGCTAAACTATGGCTACACCTTC. Translated, it gives CASSQAVGLNYGYTF.

V usage is TRBV6-4 and J usage is TRBJ2-3; 9 positions match TRBD2. There are 15 residues in the CDR3. Germline V gene sequence: CDR1 MRHNA, CDR2 SNTAGT. The V gene end was trimmed by 2 bases and the J gene end by 3 bases; junction bases not matched to a gene: 3. DNA for the CDR3: TGTGCCAGCAGTGACGGCGGGGGGGGGACAGATACGCAGTATTTT. Protein sequence: CASSDGGGGTDTQYF.

This chain joins TRBV6-5 and TRBJ2-7; no reliable D call. This CDR3 has 13 amino acids. Per germline, CDR1 MNHEY and CDR2 SVGAGI. Trimming shortened V by 2 bases and J by 3 bases, and 8 bases separated the two germline ends. The DNA for the CDR3 is TGTGCCAGCAGTTACGACAATAACTACGAGCAGTACTTC. Protein product: CASSYDNNYEQYF.

The CDR3 DNA is TGTGCCAGCAGCCTATTGAGAAACACTGAAGCTTTCTTT. It is translated as CASSLLRNTEAFF. The V call is TRBV7-9, the J call TRBJ1-1; no clear D gene. The germline gives CDR1 SEHNR, CDR2 FQNEAQ (reference sequence). The CDR3 covers 13 residues. Trimming removed 5 bases from V and 2 bases from J, with 9 bases in between.